One sample yielded the 19 T cell receptor beta chains listed below, sequenced in a study of OX40 agonist ivuxolimab in advanced cancers. Assay used: immunoSEQ multiplex PCR; TCRdb lists only in-frame clones, some missing. The data contain about 19,000 clones, 70% to 80% of them seen just once; the ten biggest clones take up around 33%. This specimen was CD4+ or CD8+ T cells sorted from blood, taken in a trial of the OX40 agonist ivuxolimab. The source is an adult with an advanced solid tumor such as melanoma, head and neck, liver or kidney cancer.

This clone showed up just once. V gene TRBV11-2 combines with J gene TRBJ2-7; tentative D call: TRBD1 (5 bases). Germline V CDR1 and CDR2: SGHAT, FQNNGV. The V gene lost 1 base and the J gene lost 3 bases, with 10 bases spanning the gap. There are 14 residues in the CDR3. CDR3 in amino acids: CASSLASRVYEQYF. The CDR3 DNA reads as TGTGCCAGCAGCTTAGCGTCCAGGGTCTACGAGCAGTACTTC.

This clone was counted a single time. This chain links TRBV9 with TRBJ2-3; TRBD1 or TRBD2 may be the D gene (6 bases each). CDR1 and CDR2 (germline): SGDLS, YYNGEE. The CDR3 runs to 14 residues. V shed 0 bases and J shed 5 bases, with 10 bases lying between them. The CDR3 is CASSVAGAGDTQYF. Here the CDR3 DNA reads TGTGCCAGCAGCGTAGCGGGGGCGGGAGATACGCAGTATTTT.

The genes are TRBV4-1 and TRBJ1-5; TRBD1 agrees at 9 bases. V was clipped by 1 base and J by 5 bases; unmatched bases: 3. The CDR3 contains 15 residues. The germline CDR1 and CDR2 sequences are MGHRA and YSYEKL. The CDR3 sequence: CASSQGTGDDQPQHF. DNA of the CDR3: TGCGCCAGCAGCCAAGGGACAGGGGACGATCAGCCCCAGCATTTT.

The V call is TRBV27, the J call TRBJ1-2, with TRBD1 identical over 10 bases. The CDR3 totals 14 residues. Germline values: CDR1 MNHEY, CDR2 SMNVEV (reference sequence). Germline trimming cut 4 bases from V and 2 bases from J; bases unmatched to any gene: 1. The chain's CDR3 is CASSWTGGNYGYTF. As DNA, the CDR3 is TGTGCCAGCAGTTGGACAGGGGGGAACTATGGCTACACCTTC.

This clone was observed a few times. The rearrangement joins TRBV4-2 to TRBJ2-6; no reliable D call. Germline lookup yields CDR1 LGHNA and CDR2 YNFKEQ. V was shortened by 3 bases and J by 0 bases, with 6 bases between the two germline ends. The CDR3 runs 15 residues. CDR3 amino acids: CASSQESSGANVLTF. The DNA for the CDR3 is TGTGCCAGCAGCCAGGAATCCTCTGGGGCCAACGTCCTGACTTTC.

The rearrangement links TRBV16 to TRBJ1-3; D gene ambiguous. Germline values: CDR1 KGHSY, CDR2 FQNENV. V was trimmed by 0 bases and J by 0 bases, leaving 6 bases between them. There are 15 residues in the CDR3. The CDR3, as DNA: TGTGCCAGCAGCCAATCGTACAGCTCTGGAAACACCATATATTTT. This gives the protein CASSQSYSSGNTIYF.

The chain recombines TRBV18 with TRBJ1-4; the D is unclear. Germline loops: CDR1 KGHSH, CDR2 LQKENI. The CDR3 sequence is 15 residues long. V dropped 2 bases and J dropped 0 bases, with 7 bases sitting between them. For the CDR3, the DNA is TGTGCCAGCTCACCAGAACCAGCAACTAATGAAAAACTGTTTTTT. It encodes CASSPEPATNEKLFF.

CDR3 sequence reads: CASSQDRGSNTGELFF. Here the CDR3 DNA reads TGCGCCAGCAGCCAAGATCGGGGTTCAAACACCGGGGAGCTGTTTTTT. J is TRBJ2-2 and V is TRBV4-3; maybe TRBD2 (5 bases). CDR1 and CDR2 (germline): LGHNA, YSLEER. The CDR3 spans 16 residues. V was cut by 0 bases and J by 2 bases, with 10 bases left in between.

The gene calls are TRBV11-3 and TRBJ2-1; 7 bases match TRBD1. Germline CDR1 and CDR2: SGHNT and YENEEA. The V segment lost 6 bases and the J segment 6 bases; nucleotides outside the gene matches: 11. The CDR3 is made up of 15 amino acids. CDR3 in amino acids: CASSYGTVGSNEQFF. The CDR3 DNA sequence: TGTGCCAGCAGTTACGGGACAGTAGGAAGCAATGAGCAGTTCTTC.

The chain carries TRBV27 and TRBJ1-5; D remains unclear. The CDR3 is 16 amino acids. Germline V gene lookup returns CDR1 MNHEY and CDR2 SMNVEV (reference sequence). V was shortened by 5 bases and J by 4 bases, with 18 bases between the two germline ends. The CDR3 coding sequence is TGTGCCAGCAGTCGTTCTATGGGGTCCGATAATCAGCCCCAGCATTTT. The encoded protein is CASSRSMGSDNQPQHF.

This clone is judged medium-sized. This chain joins TRBV6-5 and TRBJ2-7, with 9 bases that match TRBD1. In germline, CDR1 is MNHEY, CDR2 SVGAGI. V lost 6 bases, J lost 1 base, and 4 bases stayed unmatched. This CDR3 has 14 amino acids. CDR3 DNA sequence: TGTGCCAGCAGGTTGGGACAGGGATCCTACGAGCAGTACTTC. Protein sequence: CASRLGQGSYEQYF.

V gene TRBV4-1 combines with J gene TRBJ2-7; 7 positions match TRBD1. V was clipped by 4 bases and J by 1 base; unmatched bases: 7. CDR1 MGHRA and CDR2 YSYEKL come from the germline V gene. CDR3 size: 15 residues. The CDR3 nucleotides read TGCGCCAGCAGCCCCCTTGTCAGGGGGTCCTACGAGCAGTACTTC. Residues: CASSPLVRGSYEQYF.

The genes are TRBV6-6 and TRBJ1-2; possibly TRBD1 for D (5 bases). The CDR3 is 13 amino acids. The V gene's germline CDR1 is MNHNY and CDR2 SVGAGI (reference sequence). With 8 bases removed from V and 3 bases from J, the gap between germline ends came to 13 bases. The CDR3 region is CASSLGGYYGYTF. In DNA, the CDR3 is TGTGCCAGCTCTTTGGGGGGGTACTATGGCTACACCTTC.

The J gene is TRBJ2-7, the V gene TRBV18; 8 bases align to TRBD1. Germline V lookup: CDR1 KGHSH, CDR2 LQKENI. The CDR3 is 14 residues long. Unmatched junction bases numbered 5, after V lost 4 bases and J lost 3 bases. Written as DNA, the CDR3 is TGTGCCAGCTCACTGACAGGGGACGGCTACGAGCAGTACTTC. It specifies CASSLTGDGYEQYF. The complete variable domain, with remaining parts taken from reference TRBV18 and TRBJ2-7, reads NAGVMQNPRHLVRRRGQEARLRCSPMKGHSHVYWYRQLPEEGLKFMVYLQKENIIDESGMPKERFSAEFPKEGPSILRIQQVVRGDSAAYFCASSLTGDGYEQYFGPGTRLTVT.

This clone occurred a few times. V and J are TRBV29-1 and TRBJ2-7; 7 bases line up with TRBD2. This CDR3 region has 15 residues. Germline-derived CDR1 and CDR2 are SQVTM and ANQGSEA. V dropped 4 bases and J dropped 0; count of bases not matched to a gene: 9. The CDR3 here is CSVAFGRRSSYEQYF. The CDR3, as DNA: TGCAGCGTTGCCTTCGGGAGGAGGAGCTCCTACGAGCAGTACTTC.

The J gene is TRBJ1-2, the V gene TRBV4-2, with D perhaps TRBD1 (5 bases). CDR1 is LGHNA, CDR2 YNFKEQ, per germline. The CDR3 length is 14 residues. V gave up 3 bases and J gave up 6 bases, with 14 bases separating them. The CDR3 DNA is TGTGCCAGCAGCCAGGCCCCCGGGACGGATGGCTACACCTTC. This sequence encodes CASSQAPGTDGYTF.

The rearrangement joins TRBV11-3 to TRBJ2-7; possible D gene TRBD2, 5 bases. V shed 5 bases and J shed 5 bases, with 13 bases lying between them. The CDR3 totals 13 residues. The germline gives CDR1 SGHNT, CDR2 YENEEA. The CDR3 here is CASSPTNGDEQYF. In DNA form, the CDR3 reads TGTGCCAGCAGCCCCACAAACGGGGACGAGCAGTACTTC.

CDR3 in amino acids: CASSSGGGVNTIYF. As DNA, the CDR3 is TGTGCCAGCAGCTCCGGAGGAGGGGTGAACACCATATATTTT. The V and J genes are TRBV9 and TRBJ1-3; tentative D call: TRBD1 (5 bases). Germline V CDR1 and CDR2: SGDLS, YYNGEE. V lost 4 bases, J lost 7 bases, and 15 bases lay in between. CDR3 length: 14 residues.

The J gene is TRBJ2-5, the V gene TRBV5-4; 7 positions match TRBD1. The DNA end is more similar to TRBJ2-7, so the J call may be wrong. Per germline, CDR1 SGHNT and CDR2 YYREEE (reference sequence). The CDR3 is made up of 15 amino acids. In DNA, the CDR3 is TGTGCCAGCAGCTTCTCGACAGGGAAAGCCTACGAGCAGTACTTC. Translated: CASSFSTGKAYEQYF.